Detailed here is one T cell receptor beta chain. The data are from a study of shared T cell receptors in the human thymus. Sequencing was performed with immunoSEQ multiplex PCR; in TCRdb, only in-frame clones are kept and a portion is missing. The table has almost 550,000 clones, approximately 78% seen once; the top ten hold roughly 0.013%. The germline V gene encodes CDR1 MNHEY and CDR2 SVGAGI. This CDR3 contains 14 residues. J gave up 6 bases and V 5 bases, and 7 bases lay outside the gene matches. These records were also assigned to another study, of human thymus T cells.

This sequence joins TRBV6-5 and TRBJ1-2; 9 bases map to TRBD1. The sequenced sample consisted of thymocytes. This sequence was found in a boy in the first two years of life with a congenital heart defect. CDR3 sequence reads: CASSLQGAFDGYTF. The CDR3 DNA reads TGTGCCAGCAGTCTACAGGGGGCTTTCGATGGCTACACCTTC.